Listed here are 19 T cell receptor beta chains from one sample, sequenced in a study of Ad26.COV2.S vaccination and SARS-CoV-2 variants. Repertoires were generated with immunoSEQ multiplex PCR, while TCRdb's copy carries only in-frame clones and drops some. The table lists hundreds of thousands of clones, roughly 84% of them singletons. Treatment indicated: roughly 18 received Ad26.COV2.S at low or high dose, single or two shots; 5 received placebo; per-sample allocation not given. The study sampled participants on day 63 after the first vaccine or placebo injection. The sample consisted of peripheral blood, taken in a trial of Ad26.COV2.S vaccine versus placebo. Receptors were obtained from a person aged 18-60 years who received the Ad26.COV2.S COVID-19 vaccine or a placebo.

This clone was seen a handful of times. This rearrangement joins TRBV29-1 to TRBJ1-3; D unclear. Germline CDR1 and CDR2: SQVTM and ANQGSEA. There are 16 residues in the CDR3. V lost 4 bases, J lost 4 bases, and 20 bases lay in between. CDR3: CSVAPQNPDPGNTIYF. In DNA form, the CDR3 reads TGCAGCGTTGCCCCTCAGAACCCCGACCCGGGAAACACCATATATTTT.

This clone was counted once. The chain recombines TRBV3-1 (or the pseudogene TRBV3-2) with TRBJ2-7; a possible D gene is TRBD1 (5 bases). With 0 bases removed from V and 5 bases from J, the gap between germline ends came to 17 bases. The germline gives CDR1 LGHDT, CDR2 YNNKEL (reference sequence). The CDR3 is made up of 16 amino acids. The CDR3 here is CASSQDPRQSPHEQYF. The CDR3 DNA reads TGTGCCAGCAGCCAAGATCCCCGACAGTCACCCCACGAGCAGTACTTC.

The chain uses TRBV4-3 and TRBJ1-1; weak D call: TRBD1 (6 bases). CDR3 length: 14 amino acids. V lost 0 bases to trimming and J lost 11 bases, with 16 bases between them. Germline loops: CDR1 LGHNA, CDR2 YSLEER. CDR3 nucleotide sequence: TGCGCCAGCAGCCAAGATTATCGGACAGTGGAGGCTTTCTTT. Translation gives CASSQDYRTVEAFF.

This chain connects TRBV9 to TRBJ2-3; tentatively, D is TRBD2 (5 bases). The CDR3 covers 14 residues. CDR1 is SGDLS, CDR2 YYNGEE, per germline. V gave up 4 bases and J gave up 8 bases, with 17 bases separating them. CDR3 in amino acids: CASSSPAWGATQYF. The DNA of the CDR3 is TGTGCCAGCAGCTCCCCAGCCTGGGGAGCTACGCAGTATTTT.

The rearrangement uses TRBV2 and TRBJ2-7, with D uncertain. Trimming took off 4 bases at V and 2 bases at J, with 9 bases between the two ends. The CDR3 consists of 13 residues. CDR1 SNHLY and CDR2 FYNNEI come from the germline V gene. CDR3 coding DNA: TGTGCCAGCAGTGGGGCATTTGCCTACGAGCAGTACTTC. This encodes CASSGAFAYEQYF.

This clone was found a few times. The chain combines TRBV12-3 or TRBV12-4 with TRBJ1-5; D ambiguous. Trimming took off 3 bases at V and 9 bases at J, with 9 bases between the two ends. The CDR3 sequence is 12 residues long. Here the CDR3 DNA reads TGTGCCAGCAGTTTCTCCCTCTGGCCCCAGCATTTT. Amino acid sequence: CASSFSLWPQHF.

This rearrangement joins TRBV29-1 to TRBJ1-2, with TRBD1 identical over 8 bases. The CDR3 totals 12 residues. After removal of 6 bases from V and 7 bases from J, the junction contained 7 bases not matched to a gene. From germline, CDR1 is SQVTM and CDR2 ANQGSEA. CDR3 sequence: CSVGRQGAGYTF. Here the CDR3 DNA reads TGCAGCGTAGGAAGGCAGGGGGCTGGCTACACCTTC.

This chain connects TRBV19 to TRBJ1-2, with D perhaps TRBD1 (6 bases). V was clipped by 10 bases and J by 8 bases, with 23 bases between them. Germline CDR1 and CDR2: LNHDA and SQIVND (reference sequence). CDR3 length: 14 amino acids. The DNA of the CDR3 is TGTGCCACCGGTGGGACACTGGCTTCTAAAGGCTACACCTTC. Residues: CATGGTLASKGYTF.

The rearrangement links TRBV4-2 to TRBJ2-7; 7 nucleotides line up with TRBD1. V lost 4 bases to trimming and J lost 7 bases; unmatched junction nucleotides: 4. Looked up from germline, CDR1 is LGHNA and CDR2 is YNFKEQ. This CDR3 is 12 amino acids long. The CDR3 DNA follows: TGTGCCAGCAGCCCCACAGGGGAAGAGCAGTACTTC. Translation gives CASSPTGEEQYF.

This clone has just a few counts. This chain joins TRBV7-2 and TRBJ1-1; D unclear. Per germline, CDR1 SGHTA and CDR2 FQGNSA. The CDR3 extends over 15 amino acids. V was pared by 3 bases and J by 1 base, with 12 bases between. The CDR3 DNA is TGTGCCAGCAGCTTTCGTACAGCGAAGAACACTGAAGCTTTCTTT. As protein: CASSFRTAKNTEAFF.

The gene calls are TRBV19 and TRBJ1-1; no definite D call. CDR1 is LNHDA, CDR2 SQIVND, per germline (reference sequence). The CDR3 is made up of 18 amino acids. V lost 1 base, J lost 1 base, and 19 bases lay in between. CDR3 sequence reads: CASSIGQSVFEQNTEAFF. Here the CDR3 DNA reads TGTGCCAGTAGTATAGGGCAGTCGGTATTCGAGCAGAACACTGAAGCTTTCTTT.

The chain is built from TRBV19 and TRBJ2-4; possible D gene TRBD2, 5 bases. The germline V gene encodes CDR1 LNHDA and CDR2 SQIVND (reference sequence). V was shortened by 4 bases and J by 0 bases, with 13 bases between the two germline ends. The CDR3 is 16 amino acids. The CDR3 here is CASSSLRGIAKNIQYF. CDR3 bases: TGTGCCAGTAGTAGCCTCCGGGGAATAGCCAAAAACATTCAGTACTTC.

The chain joins TRBV19 to TRBJ1-2; D gene unclear. Deletions cut 1 base from V and 4 bases from J, with 10 bases between. CDR1 and CDR2 from the germline V gene are LNHDA and SQIVND (reference sequence). CDR3 length: 14 residues. CDR3 residues: CASSIVGLTYGYTF. CDR3 DNA: TGTGCCAGTAGTATAGTGGGGTTGACCTATGGCTACACCTTC.

The chain is built from TRBV27 and TRBJ1-2, with D unresolved. Germline V gives CDR1 MNHEY, CDR2 SMNVEV (reference sequence). The CDR3 consists of 15 residues. V was shortened by 5 bases and J by 8 bases, with 21 bases between the two germline ends. The CDR3 sequence is CASSLLGPLTRGYTF. The CDR3 DNA sequence: TGTGCCAGCAGTCTCCTTGGACCCCTCACCCGAGGCTACACCTTC.

This clone was picked up a small number of times. The germline gene is not matched at one end of the junction; a read error may be the cause. The chain joins TRBV7-9 to TRBJ1-2, with a weak D call TRBD1 (6 bases). This CDR3 contains 11 residues. Germline CDR1 is SEHNR and CDR2 is FQNEAQ (reference sequence). CDR3: CASRVTGQPSF. The CDR3 DNA reads TGTGCCAGCAGAGTTACGGGACAACCCTCCTTC. The variable domain in full, completed from reference TRBV7-9 and TRBJ1-2, reads DTGVSQNPRHKITKRGQNVTFRCDPISEHNRLYWYRQTLGQGPEFLTYFQNEAQLEKSRLLSDRFSAERPKGSFSTLEIQRTEQGDSAMYLCASRVTGQPSFGSGTRLTVV.

The chain has TRBV6-1 and TRBJ2-7; possible D gene TRBD2, 7 bases. The CDR3 covers 14 residues. Trimming left V 2 bases short and J 7 bases short, with 15 bases between. Germline CDR1 and CDR2: MNHNS and SASEGT. The CDR3 loop reads CASSEPGGWREQYF. CDR3 sequence (DNA): TGTGCCAGCAGTGAACCGGGGGGCTGGCGAGAGCAGTACTTC.

This sequence joins TRBV6-5 and TRBJ1-4; D uncertain. The CDR3 is 14 amino acids. In germline, CDR1 is MNHEY, CDR2 SVGAGI. V lost 2 bases and J lost 4, with 8 bases in between. CDR3 in amino acids: CASSYGSYNEKLFF. As DNA, the CDR3 is TGTGCCAGCAGTTACGGCAGCTATAATGAAAAACTGTTTTTT.

The J gene is TRBJ1-2, the V gene TRBV5-1, with a weak D call TRBD1 (5 bases). CDR1 SGHRS and CDR2 YFSETQ come from the germline V gene. The ends were cut back, 4 bases at V and 6 bases at J, with 16 bases in the middle. There are 14 residues in the CDR3. CDR3 DNA sequence: TGCGCCAGCAGCGCGGGGCTAGAGGGAAATGGCTACACCTTC. Translated: CASSAGLEGNGYTF.

This clone occurred a few times. The chain recombines TRBV6-5 with TRBJ1-2; a possible D gene is TRBD1 (5 bases). This CDR3 is built from 13 residues. The germline V and J ends were trimmed by 7 bases and 5 bases, with 14 bases remaining between them. The germline gives CDR1 MNHEY, CDR2 SVGAGI. The CDR3 region has the DNA TGTGCCAGCAAAACGGGACGGACGTATGGCTACACCTTC. It encodes CASKTGRTYGYTF.